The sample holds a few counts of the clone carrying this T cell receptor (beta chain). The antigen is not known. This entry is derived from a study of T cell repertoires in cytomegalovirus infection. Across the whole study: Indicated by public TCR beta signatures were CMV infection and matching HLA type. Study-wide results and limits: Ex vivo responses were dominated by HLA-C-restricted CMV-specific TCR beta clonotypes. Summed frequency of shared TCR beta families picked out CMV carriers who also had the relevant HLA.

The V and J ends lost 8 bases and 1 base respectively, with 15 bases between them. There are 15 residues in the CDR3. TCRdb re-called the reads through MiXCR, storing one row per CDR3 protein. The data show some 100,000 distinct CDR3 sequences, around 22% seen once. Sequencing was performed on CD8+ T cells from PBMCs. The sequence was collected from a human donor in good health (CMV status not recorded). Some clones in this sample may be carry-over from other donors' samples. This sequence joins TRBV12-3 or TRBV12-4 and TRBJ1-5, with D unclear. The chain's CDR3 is CASLKSGSSNQPQHF. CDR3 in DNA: TGTGCCAGCCTAAAATCGGGGTCCAGCAATCAGCCCCAGCATTTT.